The 32 T cell receptor beta chains given below trace back to one sample, sequenced in a study of cytotoxic CD8 clonotypes in ibrutinib-treated CLL. Produced via immunoSEQ multiplex PCR; TCRdb's table is partial and in-frame only. The table shows approximately 140,000 clones, with 70% to 85% occurring only once. Specimen: PBMCs, collected after 12 months of ibrutinib treatment. The receptors here all came from a human donor with chronic lymphocytic leukemia.

The chain carries TRBV7-2 and TRBJ2-3; D gene ambiguous. The CDR3 runs 15 residues. Trimming shortened V by 1 base and J by 4 bases, and 12 bases separated the two germline ends. Germline values: CDR1 SGHTA, CDR2 FQGNSA. The CDR3 nucleotides are TGTGCCAGCAGCTTAGTAATAGGGCTTTCAGATACGCAGTATTTT. Amino acid sequence: CASSLVIGLSDTQYF.

This sequence joins TRBV11-3 and TRBJ1-2, with unresolved D. Trimming removed 2 bases at V and 8 bases at J, with 15 bases between. The CDR3 runs 14 residues. Germline-derived CDR1 and CDR2 are SGHNT and YENEEA. The CDR3 reads CASSLSQLFGGYTF. The CDR3, as DNA: TGTGCCAGCAGCTTAAGTCAACTTTTCGGGGGCTACACCTTC.

The rearrangement links TRBV14 to TRBJ2-2; D gene ambiguous. CDR1 is SGHDN and CDR2 is FVKESK in the germline V gene. Trimming left V 2 bases short and J 0 bases short, with 4 bases between. This CDR3 contains 14 residues. The CDR3 sequence: CASSQPTNTGELFF. CDR3 DNA: TGTGCCAGCAGCCAACCCACGAACACCGGGGAGCTGTTTTTT.

The chain recombines TRBV5-4 with TRBJ2-3; perhaps D is TRBD1 or TRBD2 (5 bases each). The germline V and J ends were trimmed by 3 bases and 2 bases, with 13 bases remaining between them. Germline CDR1 reads SGHNT; CDR2 reads YYREEE (reference sequence). This CDR3 is 15 amino acids long. This CDR3 reads CASSWGTLHTDTQYF. The CDR3 DNA sequence: TGTGCCAGCAGCTGGGGGACCCTACACACAGATACGCAGTATTTT. The full variable domain, its missing parts supplied by reference TRBV5-4 and TRBJ2-3, is ETGVTQSPTHLIKTRGQQVTLRCSSQSGHNTVSWYQQALGQGPQFIFQYYREEENGRGNFPPRFSGLQFPNYSSELNVNALELDDSALYLCASSWGTLHTDTQYFGPGTRLTVL.

The CDR3 spells CASSLDRTYEQYF. The CDR3 coding sequence is TGTGCCAGCAGTTTGGACAGAACCTACGAGCAGTACTTC. The chain is built from TRBV14 and TRBJ2-7; D might be TRBD1 (6 bases). Germline V gene data show CDR1 as SGHDN and CDR2 as FVKESK. The CDR3 extends over 13 amino acids. Trimming took off 6 bases at V and 2 bases at J, with 11 bases between the two ends.

The V and J genes are TRBV27 and TRBJ2-2; the match to TRBD2 covers 7 bases. The CDR3 consists of 17 residues. With V trimmed by 1 base and J by 7 bases, 12 bases remained unmatched. The germline CDR1 and CDR2 sequences are MNHEY and SMNVEV (reference sequence). The DNA of the CDR3 is TGTGCCAGCAGTTTATATCGGGGGGTAAAATTTCACGGGGAGCTGTTTTTT. This gives the protein CASSLYRGVKFHGELFF.

The rearrangement uses TRBV28 and TRBJ2-5; no reliable D call. V lost 5 bases to trimming and J lost 3 bases, with 13 bases between them. This CDR3 is 14 amino acids long. In germline, CDR1 is MDHEN, CDR2 SYDVKM. The CDR3 reads CASSPFSGEETQYF. CDR3 nucleotide sequence: TGTGCCAGCAGTCCCTTCTCGGGTGAAGAGACCCAGTACTTC.

The V gene is TRBV21-1, the J gene TRBJ2-7; the D call TRBD2 from the table was never checked on the DNA. TRBV21-1 is a listed pseudogene. CDR3 length: 20 amino acids. CDR3 nucleotides: TGTGCCAGCAGCCCCCCCTGCGGACAGCTCGGGACTAGCTTAACCTACGAGCAGTACTTC. Its translation: CASSPPCGQLGTSLTYEQYF.

CDR3 DNA: TGCAGCGTTGACTTTACAGGGAAGTATTTT. Protein sequence: CSVDFTGKYF. This chain uses TRBV29-1 with TRBJ2-3; D may be TRBD1 (6 bases). Germline CDR1 reads SQVTM; CDR2 reads ANQGSEA. The V and J ends lost 3 bases and 13 bases respectively, with 11 bases between them. The length of the CDR3 is 10 residues.

The J gene is TRBJ2-7, the V gene TRBV7-6, with no clear D. V was trimmed by 1 base and J by 4 bases, leaving 8 bases between them. CDR3 length equals 13 residues. Germline V gene lookup returns CDR1 SGHVS and CDR2 FNYEAQ. The CDR3 here is CASSLETGYEQYF. In nucleotides, the CDR3 is TGTGCCAGCAGCTTAGAAACTGGTTACGAGCAGTACTTC.

V gene TRBV9 combines with J gene TRBJ2-7; D ambiguous. Germline CDR1 is SGDLS and CDR2 is YYNGEE. The CDR3 spans 14 residues. V dropped 3 bases and J dropped 4 bases, with 14 bases sitting between them. The DNA of the CDR3 is TGTGCCAGCAGCGCCGGTTCGGGTGAATACGAGCAGTACTTC. Translated: CASSAGSGEYEQYF.

The sample holds one count of this clone. V usage is TRBV2 and J usage is TRBJ2-3; 9 bases map to TRBD2. V lost 2 bases to trimming and J lost 7 bases; unmatched junction nucleotides: 7. The germline V gene has CDR1 SNHLY and CDR2 FYNNEI. The CDR3 has 15 amino acids. The CDR3, as DNA: TGTGCCAGCAGTGAACCCAGCGGGGGGTCGTATACGCAGTATTTT. Protein: CASSEPSGGSYTQYF.

CDR3 amino acids: CASGAGQENTEAFF. CDR3 DNA sequence: TGTGCCAGCGGCGCGGGACAGGAGAACACTGAAGCTTTCTTT. This chain uses TRBV6-4 with TRBJ1-1; 8 nucleotides agree with TRBD1. Germline V gives CDR1 MRHNA, CDR2 SNTAGT. Losses at the gene ends were 8 bases for V and 1 base for J; bases not matched to a gene: 6. This CDR3 contains 14 residues.

The chain is built from TRBV5-4 and TRBJ1-5; no definite D call. The CDR3 extends over 14 amino acids. Germline loops: CDR1 SGHNT, CDR2 YYREEE (reference sequence). Trimming pared 0 bases from V and 2 bases from J, leaving 6 bases between. CDR3 sequence: CASSLDGGNQPQHF. In nucleotides, the CDR3 is TGTGCCAGCAGCTTGGATGGGGGCAATCAGCCCCAGCATTTT.

V and J are TRBV30 and TRBJ1-2, with TRBD1 as a possible D gene (6 bases). Trimming shortened V by 2 bases and J by 0 bases, and 16 bases separated the two germline ends. This CDR3 contains 16 residues. Germline CDR1 GTSNPN, CDR2 SVGIG (reference sequence). CDR3 loop: CAWSPTGGHPNYGYTF. In DNA form, the CDR3 reads TGTGCCTGGAGTCCGACTGGGGGACACCCTAACTATGGCTACACCTTC. Full variable domain (rest looked up from reference TRBV30 and TRBJ1-2): SQTIHQWPATLVQPVGSPLSLECTVEGTSNPNLYWYRQAAGRGLQLLFYSVGIGQISSEVPQNLSASRPQDRQFILSSKKLLLSDSGFYLCAWSPTGGHPNYGYTFGSGTRLTVV.

V gene TRBV28 combines with J gene TRBJ1-5; D is uncertain. The CDR3 covers 14 residues. Germline V gives CDR1 MDHEN, CDR2 SYDVKM. V lost 2 bases and J 9 bases, leaving 14 bases between the germline ends. The CDR3 spells CASSLPEGLVPQHF. CDR3 coding DNA: TGTGCCAGCAGTTTACCGGAAGGACTTGTGCCCCAGCATTTT.

This chain joins TRBV28 and TRBJ2-3; 7 positions agree with TRBD2. The CDR3 has 13 amino acids. Germline V gene lookup returns CDR1 MDHEN and CDR2 SYDVKM. Trimming removed 3 bases from V and 6 bases from J; junction bases left unmatched: 3. The CDR3 protein is CASSFGGVDTQYF. DNA of the CDR3: TGTGCCAGCAGTTTTGGGGGGGTGGATACGCAGTATTTT.

The V call is TRBV7-9, the J call TRBJ2-3; no clear D gene. V shed 3 bases and J shed 2 bases, with 9 bases lying between them. The CDR3 runs to 14 residues. Germline V gene lookup returns CDR1 SEHNR and CDR2 FQNEAQ (reference sequence). CDR3 amino acids: CASSFTGNTDTQYF. The DNA of the CDR3 is TGTGCCAGCAGCTTCACGGGTAACACAGATACGCAGTATTTT.

This rearrangement joins TRBV10-3 to TRBJ2-3, with TRBD2 identical over 11 bases. Germline loops: CDR1 ENHRY, CDR2 SYGVKD. Trimming took 10 bases from V and 0 from J; bases not matched to a gene: 3. The CDR3 contains 14 residues. The CDR3 protein is CASGTSGSTDTQYF. In nucleotides, the CDR3 is TGTGCCAGCGGGACTAGCGGCAGCACAGATACGCAGTATTTT.

This clone was seen only a few times. The chain combines TRBV30 with TRBJ1-2; D gene uncertain. Germline V gene lookup returns CDR1 GTSNPN and CDR2 SVGIG (reference sequence). Trimming shortened V by 3 bases and J by 8 bases, and 16 bases separated the two germline ends. This CDR3 has 13 amino acids. CDR3 amino acids: CAWSMGPARGYTF. CDR3 coding DNA: TGTGCCTGGAGCATGGGCCCGGCTCGCGGCTACACCTTC.

The sample holds one count of this clone. The DNA of the CDR3 is TGTGCCAGCAGAACAGGGAGATCCACAGATACGCAGTATTTT. Translating gives CASRTGRSTDTQYF. The V and J genes are TRBV7-9 and TRBJ2-3; TRBD1 is a possible D gene (6 bases). CDR3 size: 14 residues. Trimming removed 6 bases at V and 2 bases at J, with 12 bases between. Germline CDR1 SEHNR, CDR2 FQNEAQ (reference sequence).

The rearrangement uses TRBV30 and TRBJ1-4, with no clear D. Trimming cost V 1 base and J 7 bases, with 10 bases left between them. CDR3 size: 13 residues. The germline V gene encodes CDR1 GTSNPN and CDR2 SVGIG (reference sequence). The CDR3 DNA is TGTGCCTGGAGTGGCCGGTTTGGTGAAAAACTGTTTTTT. This encodes CAWSGRFGEKLFF.

This clone came up many times. The V gene is TRBV6-1, the J gene TRBJ1-5, with D maybe TRBD1 (6 bases). The CDR3 is made up of 13 amino acids. The germline CDR1 and CDR2 sequences are MNHNS and SASEGT. V gave up 8 bases and J gave up 6 bases, with 14 bases separating them. DNA of the CDR3: TGTGCCAGCGAGAATAGGGGGATTCAGCCCCAGCATTTT. Amino acid sequence: CASENRGIQPQHF.

This chain joins TRBV28 and TRBJ1-4, with D possibly TRBD1 on 6 matching bases. Germline loops: CDR1 MDHEN, CDR2 SYDVKM. CDR3 length: 15 residues. Trimming removed 5 bases at V and 8 bases at J, with 18 bases between. For the CDR3, the DNA is TGTGCCAGCAGTGGCAAACAGGGACTTGGGGAAAAACTGTTTTTT. This translates into CASSGKQGLGEKLFF. Supplemented by reference TRBV28 and TRBJ1-4, the full variable domain reads DVKVTQSSRYLVKRTGEKVFLECVQDMDHENMFWYRQDPGLGLRLIYFSYDVKMKEKGDIPEGYSVSREKKERFSLILESASTNQTSMYLCASSGKQGLGEKLFFGSGTQLSVL.

This rearrangement joins TRBV7-8 to TRBJ1-3; D gene unclear. This CDR3 is built from 13 residues. The V end lost 6 bases, the J end lost 4 bases, and 10 bases lay between the germline ends. Germline V gene data show CDR1 as SGHVS and CDR2 as FQNEAQ. For the CDR3, the DNA is TGTGCCAGCAGACTGGTCCGAGGAAACACCATATATTTT. Protein: CASRLVRGNTIYF.

The genes are TRBV28 and TRBJ1-2, with D possibly TRBD1 on 6 matching bases. Germline V gives CDR1 MDHEN, CDR2 SYDVKM. The CDR3 sequence is 13 residues long. V lost 6 bases and J 5 bases, leaving 13 bases between the germline ends. The DNA for the CDR3 is TGTGCCAGCAGCCCCCGGACAGCTTATGGCTACACCTTC. Amino acids: CASSPRTAYGYTF.

For the CDR3, the DNA is TGTGCCAGCAGCACACAGGGTTTTGGCGAGCAGTACTTC. It encodes CASSTQGFGEQYF. The chain joins TRBV7-3 to TRBJ2-7; TRBD1 might be the D (6 bases). The V gene lost 5 bases and the J gene lost 6 bases, with 14 bases spanning the gap. The length of the CDR3 is 13 residues. The germline V gene has CDR1 SGHTA and CDR2 FQGTGA.

This rearrangement joins TRBV5-1 to TRBJ2-5; 13 bases map to TRBD2. The CDR3 sequence is 15 residues long. The germline gives CDR1 SGHRS, CDR2 YFSETQ. J gave up 4 bases and V 4 bases, and 4 bases lay outside the gene matches. CDR3 residues: CASSILAGGPETQYF. CDR3 bases: TGCGCCAGCAGCATACTAGCGGGGGGGCCAGAGACCCAGTACTTC.

The chain couples TRBV19 to TRBJ2-1; the D call may be TRBD1 or TRBD2 (5 bases each). The CDR3 runs to 19 residues. Germline values: CDR1 LNHDA, CDR2 SQIVND (reference sequence). Trimming cost V 3 bases and J 0 bases, with 21 bases left between them. Here the CDR3 reads CASSISPGRLLSSYNEQFF. CDR3 coding DNA: TGTGCCAGTAGTATCTCCCCGGGACGTCTCCTTAGCTCCTACAATGAGCAGTTCTTC.

In its sample, this clone was seen a few times. The gene calls are TRBV6-6 and TRBJ1-1, with D unclear. The CDR3 runs to 11 residues. Trimming left V 5 bases short and J 11 bases short, with 12 bases between. The germline V gene encodes CDR1 MNHNY and CDR2 SVGAGI (reference sequence). The CDR3 loop reads CASSQTQNAFF. The DNA of the CDR3 is TGTGCCAGCAGTCAGACCCAGAACGCTTTCTTT.

The chain has TRBV5-6 and TRBJ2-7; TRBD1 agrees at 7 bases. CDR1 is SGHDT and CDR2 is YYEEEE in the germline V gene. The CDR3 loop spans 14 amino acids. J lost 1 base, V lost 5 bases, and 6 bases had no gene match. The CDR3 region is CASRRWDSSYEQYF. The CDR3, as DNA: TGTGCCAGCAGAAGATGGGACAGTTCCTACGAGCAGTACTTC.

The CDR3 region is CASSNGTGDSSTGELFF. CDR3 nucleotide sequence: TGTGCCAGCAGCAATGGGACAGGGGATAGCAGTACCGGGGAGCTGTTTTTT. The genes are TRBV21-1 and TRBJ2-2; the tabulated D call, TRBD1, remains unverified against the DNA. TRBV21-1 is shown as a pseudogene. This CDR3 spans 17 amino acids.